This T cell receptor beta chain was identified during a study of cytomegalovirus exposure and HLA in healthy donors. In the case of this clone: Its antigen is currently unknown.

Study-wide results and caveats: Some TCR beta chains (approximately 180 of them) were listed as cytomegalovirus-associated.

Some clones are missing from TCRdb's copy, which holds only in-frame ones; the method was immunoSEQ multiplex PCR. The data hold about 180,000 clones, with around 85% observed a single time. Donors came from a validation cohort of over a hundred subjects, distinct from the first 666-subject cohort. The CDR3 is 15 residues long. Germline values: CDR1 MNHNY, CDR2 SVGAGI (reference sequence). The V end was cut by 6 bases, the J end by 5 bases, with 16 bases between. Sequencing was done on a sample of PBMCs. The sequence derives from a man aged 18 to 30 in good health and CMV-seropositive. The chain employs TRBV6-6 and TRBJ1-4; possibly TRBD1 for D (5 bases). CDR3 in amino acids: CASSLPGTLNEKLFF. Written as DNA, the CDR3 is TGTGCCAGCAGCCTTCCCGGGACTTTGAATGAAAAACTGTTTTTT.